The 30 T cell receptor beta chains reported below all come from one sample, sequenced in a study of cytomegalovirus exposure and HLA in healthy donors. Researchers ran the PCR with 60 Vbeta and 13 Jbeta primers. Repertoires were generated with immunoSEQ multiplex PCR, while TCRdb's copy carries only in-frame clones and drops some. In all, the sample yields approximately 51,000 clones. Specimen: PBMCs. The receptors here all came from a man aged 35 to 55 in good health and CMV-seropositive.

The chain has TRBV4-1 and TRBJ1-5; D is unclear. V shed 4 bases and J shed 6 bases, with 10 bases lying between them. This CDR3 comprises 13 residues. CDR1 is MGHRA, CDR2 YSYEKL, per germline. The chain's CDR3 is CASSLETGQPQHF. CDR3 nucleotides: TGCGCCAGCAGCCTGGAGACGGGTCAGCCCCAGCATTTT.

The CDR3 region has the DNA TGTGCCAGCAGCGAAATGGGGCGAGCAGATACGCAGTATTTT. It translates to CASSEMGRADTQYF. The chain employs TRBV7-3 and TRBJ2-3, with D tentatively TRBD1 (5 bases). The CDR3 totals 14 residues. From germline, CDR1 is SGHTA and CDR2 FQGTGA. V was pared by 5 bases and J by 4 bases, with 13 bases between.

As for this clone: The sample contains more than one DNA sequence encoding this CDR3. CDR3 amino acids: CASSQQAGTGAYGYTF. CDR3 bases: TGTGCCAGCAGCCAACAGGCCGGGACAGGGGCCTATGGCTACACCTTC. The chain employs TRBV7-9 and TRBJ1-2; 10 bases line up with TRBD1. The ends lost 5 bases at V and 4 bases at J; junction bases unmatched: 10. The CDR3 spans 16 residues. Looked up from germline, CDR1 is SEHNR and CDR2 is FQNEAQ (reference sequence). Variable domain in full (rest from reference TRBV7-9 and TRBJ1-2): DTGVSQNPRHKITKRGQNVTFRCDPISEHNRLYWYRQTLGQGPEFLTYFQNEAQLEKSRLLSDRFSAERPKGSFSTLEIQRTEQGDSAMYLCASSQQAGTGAYGYTFGSGTRLTVV.

The CDR3 coding sequence is TGCAGCGTTGAAGGCTGGACTTACTGGTCAGAGACCCAGTACTTC. Its translation is CSVEGWTYWSETQYF. V and J are TRBV29-1 and TRBJ2-5, with D possibly matching TRBD2 (5 bases). The V gene lost 1 base and the J gene lost 4 bases, with 16 bases spanning the gap. Germline V gives CDR1 SQVTM, CDR2 ANQGSEA. The length of the CDR3 is 15 residues.

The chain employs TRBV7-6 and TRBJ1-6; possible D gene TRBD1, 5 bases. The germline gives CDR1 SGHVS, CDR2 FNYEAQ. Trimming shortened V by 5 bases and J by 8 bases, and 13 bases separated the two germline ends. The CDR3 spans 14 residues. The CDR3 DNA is TGTGCCAGCAGCGCATCAGGGCTGGATTCACCCCTCCACTTT. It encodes CASSASGLDSPLHF.

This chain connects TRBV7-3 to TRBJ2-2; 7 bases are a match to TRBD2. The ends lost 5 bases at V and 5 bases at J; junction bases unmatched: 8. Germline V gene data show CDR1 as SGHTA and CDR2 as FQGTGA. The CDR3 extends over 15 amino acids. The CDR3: CASSPGRDRTGELFF. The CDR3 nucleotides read TGTGCCAGCAGCCCAGGGAGGGATCGGACCGGGGAGCTGTTTTTT.

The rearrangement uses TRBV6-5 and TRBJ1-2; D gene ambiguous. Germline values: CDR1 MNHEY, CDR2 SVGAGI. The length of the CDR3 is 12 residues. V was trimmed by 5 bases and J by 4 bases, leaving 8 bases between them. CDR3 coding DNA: TGTGCCAGCAGTCTCAGTGGCTATGGCTACACCTTC. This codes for CASSLSGYGYTF.

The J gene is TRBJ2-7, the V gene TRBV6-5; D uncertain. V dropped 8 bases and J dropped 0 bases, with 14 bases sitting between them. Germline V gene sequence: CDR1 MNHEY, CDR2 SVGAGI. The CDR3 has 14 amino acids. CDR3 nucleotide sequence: TGTGCCAGCGGCGAGCGACCACTCTCCTACGAGCAGTACTTC. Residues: CASGERPLSYEQYF.

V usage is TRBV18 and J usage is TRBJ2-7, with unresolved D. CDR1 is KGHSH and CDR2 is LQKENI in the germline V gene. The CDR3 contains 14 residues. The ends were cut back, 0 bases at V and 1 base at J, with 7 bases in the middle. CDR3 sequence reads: CASSPPEQSYEQYF. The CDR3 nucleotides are TGTGCCAGCTCACCACCCGAACAGTCCTACGAGCAGTACTTC.

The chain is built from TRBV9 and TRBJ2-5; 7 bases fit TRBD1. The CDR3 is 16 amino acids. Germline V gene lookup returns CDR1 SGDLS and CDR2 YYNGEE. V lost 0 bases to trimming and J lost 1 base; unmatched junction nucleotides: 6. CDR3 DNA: TGTGCCAGCAGCGTAGTTGAGGGGGCAGGCCAAGAGACCCAGTACTTC. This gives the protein CASSVVEGAGQETQYF.

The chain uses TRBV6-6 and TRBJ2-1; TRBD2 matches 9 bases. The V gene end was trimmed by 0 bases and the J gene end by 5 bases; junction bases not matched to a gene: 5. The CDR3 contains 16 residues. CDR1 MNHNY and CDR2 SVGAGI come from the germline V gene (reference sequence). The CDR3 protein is CASSYSTSGPDNEQFF. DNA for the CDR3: TGTGCCAGCAGTTACTCGACTAGCGGACCAGACAATGAGCAGTTCTTC.

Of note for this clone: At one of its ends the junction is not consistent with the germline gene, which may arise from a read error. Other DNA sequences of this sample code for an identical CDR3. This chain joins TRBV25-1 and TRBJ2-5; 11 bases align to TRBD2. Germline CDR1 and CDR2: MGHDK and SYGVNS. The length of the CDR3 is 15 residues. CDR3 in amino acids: CASSLVLAGGETQYF. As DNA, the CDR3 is TGCGCCAGCAGTTTAGTCCTAGCGGGAGGCGAGACCCAGTACTTC.

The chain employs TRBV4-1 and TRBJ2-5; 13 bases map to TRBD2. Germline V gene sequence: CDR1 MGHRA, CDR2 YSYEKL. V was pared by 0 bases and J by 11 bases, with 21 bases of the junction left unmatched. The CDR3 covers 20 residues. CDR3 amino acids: CASSQDVYGELAGGSEEQYF. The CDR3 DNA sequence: TGCGCCAGCAGCCAAGATGTCTACGGGGAACTAGCGGGAGGGTCCGAAGAGCAGTACTTC.

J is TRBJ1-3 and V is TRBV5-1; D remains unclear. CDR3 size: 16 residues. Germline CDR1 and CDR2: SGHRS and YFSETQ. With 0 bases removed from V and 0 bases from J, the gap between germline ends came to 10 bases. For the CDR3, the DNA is TGCGCCAGCAGCTTGGGGCCCGGGTACTCTGGAAACACCATATATTTT. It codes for CASSLGPGYSGNTIYF.

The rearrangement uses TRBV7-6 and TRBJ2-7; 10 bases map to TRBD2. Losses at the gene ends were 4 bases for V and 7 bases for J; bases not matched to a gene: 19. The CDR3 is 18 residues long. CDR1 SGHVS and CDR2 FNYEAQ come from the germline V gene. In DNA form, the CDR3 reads TGTGCCAGCAGCTCCCTCCGGGTTAGCGGGGGGTCCTCAAGGGAGCAGTACTTC. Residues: CASSSLRVSGGSSREQYF. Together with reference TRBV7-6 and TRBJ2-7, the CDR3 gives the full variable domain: GAGVSQSPRYKVTKRGQDVALRCDPISGHVSLYWYRQALGQGPEFLTYFNYEAQQDKSGLPNDRFSAERPEGSISTLTIQRTEQRDSAMYRCASSSLRVSGGSSREQYFGPGTRLTVT.

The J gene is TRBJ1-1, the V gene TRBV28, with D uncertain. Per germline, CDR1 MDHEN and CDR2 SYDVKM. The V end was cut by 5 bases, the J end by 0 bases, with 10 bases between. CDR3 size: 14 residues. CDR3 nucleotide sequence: TGTGCCAGCAGTGGTGCCGCGGTGAACACTGAAGCTTTCTTT. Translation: CASSGAAVNTEAFF.

CDR3 in amino acids: CASSDPRGSGNTIYF. CDR3 in DNA: TGTGCCAGCAGTGACCCCAGGGGCTCTGGAAACACCATATATTTT. This chain links TRBV25-1 with TRBJ1-3, with D tentatively TRBD1 (6 bases). V was trimmed by 3 bases and J by 0 bases, leaving 9 bases between them. The V gene's germline CDR1 is MGHDK and CDR2 SYGVNS. This CDR3 comprises 15 residues.

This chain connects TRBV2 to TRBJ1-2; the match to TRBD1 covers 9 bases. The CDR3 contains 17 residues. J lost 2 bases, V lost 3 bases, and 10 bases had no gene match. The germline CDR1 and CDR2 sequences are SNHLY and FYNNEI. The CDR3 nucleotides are TGTGCCAGCAGTGACCGGGACAGGGTGTTTTCCAACTATGGCTACACCTTC. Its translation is CASSDRDRVFSNYGYTF.

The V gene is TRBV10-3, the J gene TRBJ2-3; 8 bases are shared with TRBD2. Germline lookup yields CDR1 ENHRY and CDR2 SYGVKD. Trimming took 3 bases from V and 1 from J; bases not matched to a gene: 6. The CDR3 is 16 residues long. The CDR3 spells CAISDGTRAGTDTQYF. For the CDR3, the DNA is TGTGCCATCAGTGATGGGACTAGAGCCGGCACAGATACGCAGTATTTT.

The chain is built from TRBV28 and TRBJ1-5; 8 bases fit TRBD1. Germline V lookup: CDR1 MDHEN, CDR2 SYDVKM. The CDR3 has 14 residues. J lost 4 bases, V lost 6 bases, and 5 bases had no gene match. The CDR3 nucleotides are TGTGCCAGCAGCCAGGGGGCAAGGAATCAGCCCCAGCATTTT. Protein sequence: CASSQGARNQPQHF.

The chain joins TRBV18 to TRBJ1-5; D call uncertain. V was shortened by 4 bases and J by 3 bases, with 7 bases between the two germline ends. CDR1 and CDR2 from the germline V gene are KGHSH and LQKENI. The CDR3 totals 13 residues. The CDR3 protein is CASSRGINQPQHF. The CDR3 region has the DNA TGTGCCAGCTCACGAGGGATCAATCAGCCCCAGCATTTT.

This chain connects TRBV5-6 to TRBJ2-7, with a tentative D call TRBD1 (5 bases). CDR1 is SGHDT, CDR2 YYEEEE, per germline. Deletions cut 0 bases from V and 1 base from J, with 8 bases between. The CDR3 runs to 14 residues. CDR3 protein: CASSLEGQSYEQYF. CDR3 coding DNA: TGTGCCAGCAGCTTGGAGGGGCAATCCTACGAGCAGTACTTC.

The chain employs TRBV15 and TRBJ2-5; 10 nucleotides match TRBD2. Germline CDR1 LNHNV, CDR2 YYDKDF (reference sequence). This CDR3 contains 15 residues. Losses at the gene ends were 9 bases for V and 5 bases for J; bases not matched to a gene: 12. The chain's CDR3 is CATESGGAYYETQYF. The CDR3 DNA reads TGTGCCACTGAGAGCGGGGGGGCCTATTATGAGACCCAGTACTTC.

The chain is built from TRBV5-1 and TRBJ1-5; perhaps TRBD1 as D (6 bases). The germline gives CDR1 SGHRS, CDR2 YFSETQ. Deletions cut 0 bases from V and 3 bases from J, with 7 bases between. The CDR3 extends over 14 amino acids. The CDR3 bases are TGCGCCAGCAGCTTGGGGGACAACAATCAGCCCCAGCATTTT. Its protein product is CASSLGDNNQPQHF.

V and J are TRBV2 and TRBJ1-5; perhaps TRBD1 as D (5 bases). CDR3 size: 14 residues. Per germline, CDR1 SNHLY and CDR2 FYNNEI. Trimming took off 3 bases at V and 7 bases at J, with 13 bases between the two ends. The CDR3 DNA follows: TGTGCCAGCAGTGACAGGGTGGGGAGGCAGCCCCAGCATTTT. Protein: CASSDRVGRQPQHF.

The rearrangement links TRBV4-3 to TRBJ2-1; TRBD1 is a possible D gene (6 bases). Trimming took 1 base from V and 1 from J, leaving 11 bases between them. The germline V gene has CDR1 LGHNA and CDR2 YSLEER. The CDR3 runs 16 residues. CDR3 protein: CASSQGGRGSYNEQFF. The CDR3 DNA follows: TGCGCCAGCAGCCAAGGTGGCAGGGGATCCTACAATGAGCAGTTCTTC.

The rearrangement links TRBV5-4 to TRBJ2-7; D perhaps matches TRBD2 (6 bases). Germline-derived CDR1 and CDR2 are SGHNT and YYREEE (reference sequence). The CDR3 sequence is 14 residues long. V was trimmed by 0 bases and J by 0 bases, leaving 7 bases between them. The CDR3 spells CASSLGGGSYEQYF. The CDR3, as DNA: TGTGCCAGCAGCTTGGGGGGAGGCTCCTACGAGCAGTACTTC.

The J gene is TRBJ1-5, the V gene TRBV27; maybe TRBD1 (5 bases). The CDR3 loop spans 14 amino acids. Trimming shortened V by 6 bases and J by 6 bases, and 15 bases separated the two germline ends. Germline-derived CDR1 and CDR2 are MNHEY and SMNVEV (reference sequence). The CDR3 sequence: CASSQAQGFQPQHF. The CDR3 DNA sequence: TGTGCCAGCAGCCAGGCGCAGGGATTTCAGCCCCAGCATTTT.

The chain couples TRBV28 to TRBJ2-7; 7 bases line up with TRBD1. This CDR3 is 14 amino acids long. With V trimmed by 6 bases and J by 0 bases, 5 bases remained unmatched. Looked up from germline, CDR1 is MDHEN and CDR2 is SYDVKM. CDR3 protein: CASSNTGDSYEQYF. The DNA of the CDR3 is TGTGCCAGCAGCAATACAGGGGACTCCTACGAGCAGTACTTC.

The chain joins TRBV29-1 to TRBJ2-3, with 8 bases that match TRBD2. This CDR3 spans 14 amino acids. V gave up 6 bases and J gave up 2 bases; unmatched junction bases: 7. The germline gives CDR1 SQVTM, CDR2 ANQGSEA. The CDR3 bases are TGCAGCGTGCTAGTAGCGGGAACCACAGATACGCAGTATTTT. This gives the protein CSVLVAGTTDTQYF.